Listed below are T cell receptor beta chains from one sample, sequenced in a study of blood T cell repertoires in COVID-19. Here immunoSEQ multiplex PCR was the method, and the copy in TCRdb shows in-frame clones only, minus some. The profile covers roughly 170,000 clones, with roughly nine tenths appearing a single time and around 20% taken by the ten largest. The material sequenced was peripheral blood. All receptors come from a man in his sixties or seventies with active or convalescent COVID-19. CDR3s include the opening cysteine and the closing phenylalanine or tryptophan. A D gene is named only where the DNA matches it firmly. Expanded clones get a size class; other rows say once, few or many, or leave the size out.

clone_size d_call j_call cdr3_length v_call cdr3_aa cdr3_nt
NA NA TRBJ2-7 14 TRBV28 CASSTGPRVGEQYF TGTGCCAGCAGCACGGGTCCGCGGGTGGGCGAGCAGTACTTC
NA TRBD1 TRBJ2-7 16 TRBV11-2 CASSLANDRVRYEQYF TGTGCCAGCAGCTTAGCAAATGACAGGGTACGGTACGAGCAGTACTTC
NA NA TRBJ2-7 15 TRBV7-2 CASSPGGGFKYEQYF TGTGCCAGCAGCCCAGGCGGGGGCTTTAAGTACGAGCAGTACTTC
NA NA TRBJ1-1 14 TRBV7-2 CASSFGDLQSITFF TGTGCCAGCAGCTTCGGGGATCTGCAGTCCATAACTTTCTTT
NA NA TRBJ1-5 14 TRBV19 CASSGGTRNQPQHF TGTGCCAGTAGTGGAGGGACCCGCAATCAGCCCCAGCATTTT
NA TRBD1 TRBJ1-4 16 TRBV5-5 CASSPPPGQGGEKLFF TGTGCCAGCAGTCCCCCCCCGGGACAGGGGGGAGAAAAACTGTTTTTT
few TRBD2 TRBJ2-7 14 TRBV2 CASSVRTSSNEQYF TGTGCCAGCAGTGTAAGGACTAGCTCCAACGAGCAGTACTTC
NA NA TRBJ1-2 15 TRBV18 CASSPPGTEGYGYTF TGTGCCAGCTCACCACCGGGAACAGAGGGCTATGGCTACACCTTC
once NA TRBJ2-5 14 TRBV13 CASSFWASQETQYF TGTGCCAGCAGCTTCTGGGCAAGCCAAGAGACCCAGTACTTC
NA TRBD2 TRBJ2-3 15 TRBV7-3 CASRRTSGSTDTQYF TGTGCCAGCAGGCGCACTAGCGGGAGCACAGATACGCAGTATTTT
NA NA TRBJ1-2 12 TRBV7-9 CASSRRSYGYTF TGTGCCAGCAGCCGAAGGAGCTATGGCTACACCTTC
NA NA TRBJ1-2 13 TRBV27 CASSQQGGYGYTF TGTGCCAGCAGCCAACAGGGTGGCTATGGCTACACCTTC
NA NA TRBJ2-1 9 TRBV27 CAAGRGQFF TGTGCCGCCGGACGGGGGCAGTTCTTC
NA NA TRBJ1-5 12 TRBV7-6 CASSLWRQPQHF TGTGCCAGCAGCTTATGGAGGCAGCCCCAGCATTTT
NA NA TRBJ1-5 14 TRBV19 CASSLRTANQPQHF TGTGCCAGTAGTCTCCGGACAGCAAATCAGCCCCAGCATTTT
NA NA TRBJ2-2 16 TRBV10-1 CASSRTVGSVAGELFF TGCGCCAGCAGCAGGACAGTTGGGTCGGTGGCCGGGGAGCTGTTTTTT
NA NA TRBJ1-1 14 TRBV9 CASSVAGRLAEAFF TGTGCCAGCAGCGTAGCGGGTAGGTTGGCTGAAGCTTTCTTT
NA NA TRBJ1-2 15 TRBV24-1 CATSDGGAGNYGYTF TGTGCCACCAGTGATGGGGGGGCTGGAAACTATGGCTACACCTTC
NA NA TRBJ2-1 14 TRBV9 CASSVAPRGNEQFF TGTGCCAGCAGCGTAGCCCCAAGGGGCAATGAGCAGTTCTTC
NA TRBD2 TRBJ2-3 16 TRBV7-2 CASSGIAGGRADTQYF TGTGCCAGCAGCGGAATAGCGGGGGGGCGGGCAGATACGCAGTATTTT
few TRBD2 TRBJ2-5 17 TRBV19 CASSIETSGNFLGAQYF TGTGCCAGTAGTATTGAGACTAGCGGGAACTTTCTCGGGGCCCAGTACTTC
NA TRBD1 TRBJ1-5 15 TRBV28 CASLKGQGASQPQHF TGTGCCAGCTTAAAAGGGCAGGGGGCTTCTCAGCCCCAGCATTTT
NA NA TRBJ1-1 13 TRBV6-6 CASSYREDTEAFF TGTGCCAGCAGTTATCGGGAAGACACTGAAGCTTTCTTT
NA NA TRBJ1-2 15 TRBV2 CASTTLPTANYGYTF TGTGCCAGCACCACGCTGCCTACAGCTAACTATGGCTACACCTTC
NA TRBD2 TRBJ2-1 16 TRBV4-3 CASSQDDERGINEQFF TGCGCCAGCAGCCAAGACGATGAGCGGGGGATCAATGAGCAGTTCTTC
NA NA TRBJ2-7 17 TRBV14 CASSPRPGTLSSYEQYF TGTGCCAGCAGCCCTCGCCCCGGGACACTGAGCTCCTACGAGCAGTACTTC
NA TRBD1 TRBJ1-2 15 TRBV5-1 CASRPRTGGNYGYTF TGCGCCAGCAGACCACGGACAGGGGGGAACTATGGCTACACCTTC
NA NA TRBJ1-3 16 TRBV7-2 CASSLASGGSGNTIYF TGTGCCAGCAGCTTAGCCTCGGGGGGCTCTGGAAACACCATATATTTT
few NA TRBJ1-1 15 TRBV29-1 CSVGWSLQKDTEAFF TGCAGCGTTGGATGGTCGTTACAGAAAGACACTGAAGCTTTCTTT
NA NA TRBJ1-2 15 TRBV11-2 CASSLGGSLLGGYTF TGTGCCAGCAGCCTGGGGGGATCCCTCCTCGGGGGCTACACCTTC
few TRBD1 TRBJ1-2 15 TRBV19 CASKKTDRGVRGYTF TGTGCCAGTAAAAAGACAGACAGGGGAGTGCGTGGCTACACCTTC
NA NA TRBJ1-5 19 TRBV4-1 CASSQIGPIGTYSNQPQHF TGCGCCAGCAGCCAAATCGGACCCATAGGGACATATAGCAATCAGCCCCAGCATTTT
few NA TRBJ2-7 14 TRBV15 CATSRARGAYEQYF TGTGCCACCAGCAGAGCTCGCGGGGCATACGAGCAGTACTTC
NA NA TRBJ1-1 12 TRBV28 CASTVGDTEAFF TGTGCCAGCACGGTAGGGGACACTGAAGCTTTCTTT
few NA TRBJ1-1 15 TRBV4-3 CASSQDRFEQGVAFF TGCGCCAGCAGCCAAGATAGGTTCGAACAGGGTGTTGCTTTCTTT
NA TRBD1 TRBJ2-4 15 TRBV7-3 CASSLGTGKKNIQYF TGTGCCAGCAGCTTAGGGACAGGGAAAAAAAACATTCAGTACTTC
NA NA TRBJ1-2 12 TRBV6-5 CASTQGGNGYTF TGTGCCAGCACCCAGGGAGGGAATGGCTACACCTTC
NA TRBD2 TRBJ2-2 17 TRBV9 CASSAGGLAGSVGELFF TGTGCCAGCAGCGCGGGGGGCCTAGCGGGATCGGTCGGGGAGCTGTTTTTT
NA NA TRBJ2-3 13 TRBV14 CASSKGPSDTQYF TGTGCCAGCAGCAAAGGTCCGTCGGATACGCAGTATTTT
NA NA TRBJ2-4 16 TRBV7-2 CASSLVTGLAKNIQYF TGTGCCAGCAGCTTGGTTACAGGGTTAGCCAAAAACATTCAGTACTTC
NA TRBD1 TRBJ2-7 15 TRBV27 CASRPAGTGGYEQYF TGTGCCAGCAGACCCGCCGGGACAGGGGGCTACGAGCAGTACTTC
NA NA TRBJ2-7 15 TRBV27 CASSLSWQNSYEQYF TGTGCCAGCAGTTTATCGTGGCAGAATTCCTACGAGCAGTACTTC
NA NA TRBJ1-5 14 TRBV30 CAWSVAGMDQPQHF TGTGCCTGGAGTGTAGCAGGGATGGATCAGCCCCAGCATTTT
NA NA TRBJ1-2 13 TRBV5-1 CASSLRPQDGYTF TGCGCCAGCAGCTTAAGACCTCAGGATGGCTACACCTTC
NA TRBD2 TRBJ2-3 18 TRBV6-2/TRBV6-3 CASSYQRNGLAGTDTQYF TGTGCCAGCAGTTACCAGCGTAACGGACTAGCGGGCACAGATACGCAGTATTTT
NA NA TRBJ2-1 16 TRBV24-1 CATSDLGGITYNEQFF TGTGCCACCAGTGATTTGGGGGGGATCACCTACAATGAGCAGTTCTTC
NA NA TRBJ1-2 16 TRBV3-1/TRBV3-2 CASSQETRTPNYGYTF TGTGCCAGCAGCCAAGAAACGCGCACTCCTAACTATGGCTACACCTTC
NA NA TRBJ2-1 15 TRBV4-3 CASSQDNSPYNEQFF TGCGCCAGCAGCCAAGATAACTCGCCCTACAATGAGCAGTTCTTC
NA NA TRBJ1-1 13 TRBV6-6 CASSRSQWTEAFF TGTGCCAGCAGTCGATCACAATGGACTGAAGCTTTCTTT
NA NA TRBJ2-3 15 TRBV5-8 CASSPGLAARDTQYF TGTGCCAGCAGCCCCGGTTTAGCGGCTAGGGATACGCAGTATTTT
once TRBD1 TRBJ1-5 18 TRBV24-1 CATSDLAMGTGSNQPQHF TGTGCCACCAGTGATTTGGCGATGGGGACAGGGAGCAATCAGCCCCAGCATTTT
NA NA TRBJ1-1 14 TRBV5-1 CASSSGLPNTEAFF TGCGCCAGCAGCTCGGGACTTCCGAACACTGAAGCTTTCTTT
NA NA TRBJ2-2 14 TRBV5-1 CASSSTSNTGELFF TGCGCCAGCAGCTCAACTAGCAACACCGGGGAGCTGTTTTTT
NA TRBD1 TRBJ1-1 15 TRBV15 CATSRWTGLHTEAFF TGTGCCACCAGCAGATGGACAGGGTTACATACTGAAGCTTTCTTT
NA NA TRBJ2-5 12 TRBV7-6 CASSPSRETQYF TGTGCCAGCAGCCCTTCTAGGGAGACCCAGTACTTC